These T cell receptor beta chains were read from a single sample in a study of beta chain features in type 1 diabetes. Profiled with immunoSEQ multiplex PCR; TCRdb holds only in-frame clones, not every one. The sample lists under 450,000 clones, around 16% occurring once. The source material was naive CD4+ T cells from blood. The receptor set was obtained from a woman between 18 and 29 years old in good health. The CDR3 runs from the conserved cysteine through the conserved F or W. D genes are given only for firm matches. For some rows the clone size is stated as once, few or many, or as a class when expanded; others skip it.

clone_size: .
v_call: TRBV28
j_call: TRBJ1-5
d_call: TRBD1
cdr3_aa: CASSTTGQGSFQPQHF
cdr3_nt: TGTGCCAGCAGCACGACGGGACAGGGAAGTTTCCAGCCCCAGCATTTT

clone_size: .
v_call: TRBV6-1
j_call: TRBJ2-5
d_call: .
cdr3_aa: CATLQGPTETQYF
cdr3_nt: TGTGCCACCCTACAGGGTCCCACAGAGACCCAGTACTTC

clone_size: few
v_call: TRBV11-1
j_call: TRBJ2-1
d_call: .
cdr3_aa: CASSFQRYNEQFF
cdr3_nt: TGTGCCAGCAGCTTTCAGAGGTACAATGAGCAGTTCTTC

clone_size: few
v_call: TRBV27
j_call: TRBJ1-1
d_call: .
cdr3_aa: CASSSTVIDTEAFF
cdr3_nt: TGTGCCAGCAGTTCCACAGTGATTGACACTGAAGCTTTCTTT

clone_size: few
v_call: TRBV4-1
j_call: TRBJ2-4
d_call: .
cdr3_aa: CASSQGPRNGVTKNIQYF
cdr3_nt: TGCGCCAGCAGCCAAGGGCCCCGGAATGGAGTAACCAAAAACATTCAGTACTTC

clone_size: .
v_call: TRBV7-2
j_call: TRBJ2-5
d_call: .
cdr3_aa: CASSRGKETQYF
cdr3_nt: TGTGCCAGCAGCCGGGGTAAAGAGACCCAGTACTTC

clone_size: .
v_call: TRBV29-1
j_call: TRBJ2-2
d_call: TRBD2
cdr3_aa: CSAKTSGVNTGELFF
cdr3_nt: TGCAGCGCTAAGACTAGCGGGGTGAACACCGGGGAGCTGTTTTTT

clone_size: .
v_call: TRBV2
j_call: TRBJ2-1
d_call: .
cdr3_aa: CASRQGSSYNEQFF
cdr3_nt: TGTGCCAGTAGGCAGGGTAGCTCCTACAATGAGCAGTTCTTC

clone_size: .
v_call: TRBV27
j_call: TRBJ1-1
d_call: .
cdr3_aa: CASRSHDSDLEAFF
cdr3_nt: TGTGCCAGCAGATCTCACGACAGCGACCTTGAAGCTTTCTTT

clone_size: few
v_call: TRBV29-1
j_call: TRBJ2-2
d_call: .
cdr3_aa: CSARREADTGELFF
cdr3_nt: TGCAGCGCCCGAAGGGAGGCGGACACCGGGGAGCTGTTTTTT

clone_size: .
v_call: TRBV23-1
j_call: TRBJ2-7
d_call: TRBD1
cdr3_aa: CASRPGTVLAYEQYF
cdr3_nt: TGCGCCAGCAGACCCGGGACAGTTTTGGCCTACGAGCAGTACTTC

clone_size: .
v_call: TRBV4-1
j_call: TRBJ1-1
d_call: .
cdr3_aa: CASSQRPGLEAFF
cdr3_nt: TGCGCCAGCAGCCAACGGCCAGGGCTGGAAGCTTTCTTT

clone_size: .
v_call: TRBV5-1
j_call: TRBJ2-5
d_call: TRBD1
cdr3_aa: CASSSDRGRQETQYF
cdr3_nt: TGCGCCAGCAGCTCCGACAGGGGCCGGCAAGAGACCCAGTACTTC

clone_size: few
v_call: TRBV7-6
j_call: TRBJ2-7
d_call: TRBD2
cdr3_aa: CASSQGLADSSYEQYF
cdr3_nt: TGTGCCAGCAGCCAGGGACTAGCGGATAGCTCCTACGAGCAGTACTTC

clone_size: .
v_call: TRBV6-5
j_call: TRBJ2-7
d_call: .
cdr3_aa: CASSPGTTYEQYF
cdr3_nt: TGTGCCAGCAGTCCCGGGACAACCTACGAGCAGTACTTC

clone_size: .
v_call: TRBV6-5
j_call: TRBJ2-7
d_call: TRBD2
cdr3_aa: CASSYDLAGPYEQYF
cdr3_nt: TGTGCCAGCAGTTACGATCTAGCGGGTCCCTACGAGCAGTACTTC

clone_size: few
v_call: TRBV5-1
j_call: TRBJ1-2
d_call: .
cdr3_aa: CASSHLQGPSDGYTF
cdr3_nt: TGCGCCAGCAGCCACCTACAGGGCCCGTCGGATGGCTACACCTTC

clone_size: .
v_call: TRBV28
j_call: TRBJ1-2
d_call: .
cdr3_aa: CASSSTVYGYTF
cdr3_nt: TGTGCCAGCAGCTCCACAGTCTATGGCTACACCTTC

clone_size: few
v_call: TRBV14
j_call: TRBJ2-3
d_call: .
cdr3_aa: CASSPHAVATDTQYF
cdr3_nt: TGTGCCAGCAGCCCCCACGCGGTCGCCACAGATACGCAGTATTTT

clone_size: few
v_call: TRBV7-9
j_call: TRBJ2-3
d_call: TRBD1
cdr3_aa: CASNPGQGSTDTQYF
cdr3_nt: TGTGCCAGCAACCCGGGACAGGGGAGCACAGATACGCAGTATTTT

clone_size: .
v_call: TRBV7-2
j_call: TRBJ2-5
d_call: .
cdr3_aa: CASSLAGRGETQYF
cdr3_nt: TGTGCCAGCAGCTTAGCCGGTCGTGGAGAGACCCAGTACTTC

clone_size: .
v_call: TRBV5-4
j_call: TRBJ1-3
d_call: TRBD1
cdr3_aa: CASSLGTENTIYF
cdr3_nt: TGTGCCAGCAGCCTTGGGACAGAGAACACCATATATTTT

clone_size: few
v_call: TRBV28
j_call: TRBJ1-1
d_call: .
cdr3_aa: CASSFVRANTEAFF
cdr3_nt: TGTGCCAGCAGTTTTGTCAGGGCGAACACTGAAGCTTTCTTT

clone_size: .
v_call: TRBV9
j_call: TRBJ1-1
d_call: .
cdr3_aa: CASSTGLNGNTEAFF
cdr3_nt: TGTGCCAGCAGCACGGGACTTAATGGGAACACTGAAGCTTTCTTT

clone_size: few
v_call: TRBV7-2
j_call: TRBJ2-7
d_call: .
cdr3_aa: CASSLALGQPYEQYF
cdr3_nt: TGTGCCAGCAGCTTAGCCCTGGGGCAGCCCTACGAGCAGTACTTC

clone_size: few
v_call: TRBV4-2
j_call: TRBJ2-1
d_call: .
cdr3_aa: CASSQDRVPFF
cdr3_nt: TGTGCCAGCAGCCAAGACAGGGTCCCGTTCTTC

clone_size: .
v_call: TRBV11-2
j_call: TRBJ1-1
d_call: TRBD1
cdr3_aa: CASSLQGALHTEAFF
cdr3_nt: TGTGCCAGCAGCTTGCAGGGGGCATTGCACACTGAAGCTTTCTTT

clone_size: .
v_call: TRBV5-1
j_call: TRBJ2-7
d_call: TRBD1
cdr3_aa: CASKAGTGTYEQYF
cdr3_nt: TGCGCCAGCAAGGCGGGGACAGGGACCTACGAGCAGTACTTC

clone_size: few
v_call: TRBV7-3
j_call: TRBJ2-2
d_call: .
cdr3_aa: CASSPRTRGNGELFF
cdr3_nt: TGTGCCAGCAGCCCCCGGACGAGGGGGAACGGGGAGCTGTTTTTT

clone_size: few
v_call: TRBV15
j_call: TRBJ2-3
d_call: TRBD2
cdr3_aa: CATSSLGLAGDLDTQYF
cdr3_nt: TGTGCCACCAGCAGTCTTGGACTAGCGGGAGACCTAGATACGCAGTATTTT

clone_size: .
v_call: TRBV9
j_call: TRBJ1-2
d_call: .
cdr3_aa: CASSVAREGYGYTF
cdr3_nt: TGTGCCAGCAGCGTCGCCCGGGAGGGCTATGGCTACACCTTC

clone_size: .
v_call: TRBV6-5
j_call: TRBJ2-1
d_call: TRBD1
cdr3_aa: CASTLDRAMNEQFF
cdr3_nt: TGTGCCAGCACCCTGGACAGGGCAATGAATGAGCAGTTCTTC

clone_size: .
v_call: TRBV9
j_call: TRBJ2-7
d_call: .
cdr3_aa: CASSVMEGAGEQYF
cdr3_nt: TGTGCCAGCAGCGTAATGGAGGGGGCGGGCGAGCAGTACTTC

clone_size: .
v_call: TRBV6-1
j_call: TRBJ2-5
d_call: .
cdr3_aa: CASSFVPGVRETQYF
cdr3_nt: TGTGCCAGCAGTTTCGTACCGGGAGTCCGGGAGACCCAGTACTTC

clone_size: .
v_call: TRBV4-1
j_call: TRBJ2-4
d_call: .
cdr3_aa: CASSPVPLAKNIQYF
cdr3_nt: TGCGCCAGCAGCCCCGTCCCGTTAGCCAAAAACATTCAGTACTTC

clone_size: .
v_call: TRBV2
j_call: TRBJ2-7
d_call: .
cdr3_aa: CASSLTDYEQYF
cdr3_nt: TGTGCCAGCAGCCTGACAGACTACGAGCAGTACTTC

clone_size: .
v_call: TRBV6-4
j_call: TRBJ2-1
d_call: TRBD2
cdr3_aa: CASSSGLANYNEQFF
cdr3_nt: TGTGCCAGCAGCTCCGGACTAGCGAACTACAATGAGCAGTTCTTC

clone_size: .
v_call: TRBV25-1
j_call: TRBJ2-3
d_call: TRBD1
cdr3_aa: CASSRTGVTLTDTQYF
cdr3_nt: TGTGCCAGCAGCCGAACAGGGGTGACCCTTACAGATACGCAGTATTTT

clone_size: .
v_call: TRBV20-1
j_call: TRBJ2-5
d_call: .
cdr3_aa: CSYGEQETQYF
cdr3_nt: TGCAGTTATGGGGAGCAAGAGACCCAGTACTTC

clone_size: .
v_call: TRBV30
j_call: TRBJ1-5
d_call: .
cdr3_aa: CAWSVTVGAQHF
cdr3_nt: TGTGCCTGGAGTGTGACAGTCGGAGCCCAGCATTTT

clone_size: .
v_call: TRBV20-1
j_call: TRBJ2-4
d_call: TRBD1
cdr3_aa: CSARTGDIQYF
cdr3_nt: TGCAGTGCTAGAACAGGGGACATTCAGTACTTC

clone_size: few
v_call: TRBV5-1
j_call: TRBJ1-5
d_call: .
cdr3_aa: CASSLVGGASNQPQHF
cdr3_nt: TGCGCCAGCAGCTTGGTGGGGGGGGCAAGCAATCAGCCCCAGCATTTT

clone_size: few
v_call: TRBV30
j_call: TRBJ2-5
d_call: TRBD2
cdr3_aa: CAWRKREGPETQYF
cdr3_nt: TGTGCCTGGAGAAAGCGGGAGGGCCCGGAGACCCAGTACTTC

clone_size: .
v_call: TRBV5-1
j_call: TRBJ1-1
d_call: .
cdr3_aa: CASSYGVNTEAFF
cdr3_nt: TGCGCCAGCAGCTACGGGGTGAACACTGAAGCTTTCTTT

clone_size: few
v_call: TRBV5-1
j_call: TRBJ1-5
d_call: .
cdr3_aa: CASSLGDGGQPQHF
cdr3_nt: TGCGCCAGCAGCTTGGGGGATGGGGGCCAGCCCCAGCATTTT

clone_size: .
v_call: TRBV30
j_call: TRBJ2-4
d_call: .
cdr3_aa: CAWSVRRAGNIQYF
cdr3_nt: TGTGCCTGGAGTGTACGCAGGGCTGGAAACATTCAGTACTTC

clone_size: .
v_call: TRBV15
j_call: TRBJ2-3
d_call: .
cdr3_aa: CATRPQVADTQYF
cdr3_nt: TGTGCCACCAGGCCTCAGGTCGCAGATACGCAGTATTTT

clone_size: few
v_call: TRBV7-6
j_call: TRBJ1-2
d_call: .
cdr3_aa: CASSNELDGVRLDTF
cdr3_nt: TGTGCCAGCAGTAATGAACTGGACGGCGTTCGACTAGACACCTTC

clone_size: few
v_call: TRBV15
j_call: TRBJ1-5
d_call: .
cdr3_aa: CATSRDLRAGSLPQHF
cdr3_nt: TGTGCCACCAGCAGAGATCTTCGGGCAGGGTCTCTGCCCCAGCATTTT

clone_size: .
v_call: TRBV18
j_call: TRBJ2-1
d_call: TRBD2
cdr3_aa: CASSLLLSGRVYNEQFF
cdr3_nt: TGTGCCAGCTCACTCTTACTTAGCGGGAGGGTCTACAATGAGCAGTTCTTC

clone_size: .
v_call: TRBV6-5
j_call: TRBJ1-2
d_call: .
cdr3_aa: CVRVEPNYGYTF
cdr3_nt: TGTGTGAGAGTAGAACCTAACTATGGCTACACCTTC

clone_size: .
v_call: TRBV2
j_call: TRBJ2-1
d_call: .
cdr3_aa: CASSVGPPDYNEQFF
cdr3_nt: TGTGCCAGCAGTGTTGGGCCGCCGGACTACAATGAGCAGTTCTTC

clone_size: .
v_call: TRBV19
j_call: TRBJ2-4
d_call: TRBD1
cdr3_aa: CASSPTGGTYIQYF
cdr3_nt: TGTGCCAGTAGTCCCACAGGGGGAACATACATTCAGTACTTC

clone_size: .
v_call: TRBV5-4
j_call: TRBJ1-2
d_call: .
cdr3_aa: CASSPDRNYGYTF
cdr3_nt: TGTGCCAGCAGCCCTGACAGGAACTATGGCTACACCTTC